This TCR beta chain was documented in a study of blood T cells in healthy people across ages. On the study more broadly: Template switching caught about one barcoded beta molecule for each two T cells.

Peripheral blood samples of 9 to 10 milliliters were drawn from each donor. The study's findings and limits: TCR beta diversity was tightly associated with the proportion of naive T cells.

This clonotype was found once. Antigen: not known. Through a sample-barcoded 5' primer and a J-beta primer mix, a second PCR was run for 7 to 11 cycles. In TCRdb, the 5' RACE reads were re-called with MiXCR into one record per CDR3 protein. This sample carries 780,000 or so distinct CDR3 sequences, roughly 25% of them seen once, and the ten largest clones take 3.7%. Germline CDR1 is DFQATT and CDR2 is SNEGSKA (reference sequence). The CDR3 is 14 amino acids. The V gene lost 0 bases and the J gene lost 0 bases, with 6 bases spanning the gap. The same specimen was also included in a second study, on T cells of mothers and their children. As reported in that work: When mothers and children were related, their normalized repertoire overlap, which was always slightly higher, did not differ significantly from that of unrelated pairs.

The chain has TRBV20-1 and TRBJ2-1; D ambiguous. The receptor's source is a boy between 5 and 17 years old in good health. Source material: blood. The CDR3: CSARDRRSYNEQFF. CDR3 sequence (DNA): TGCAGTGCTAGAGATAGGCGCTCCTACAATGAGCAGTTCTTC.